This T cell receptor (beta chain) was retrieved from a study of technical replicates of blood from a handful of donors (dated by TCRdb to the late 2010s). Comment on this clone: No antigen is known for it. There are no base qualities to consult, and no much larger clone falls within one base.

Compared with germline, V lacks 6 bases and J lacks 7 bases; bases without a gene match: 12. The CDR3 has 15 amino acids, counting the end cysteine and phenylalanine. Just the 45-base CDR3 DNA is kept, in frame starting at base 1. CDR1 and CDR2 (SGHAT, FQNNGV) derive from the germline V gene. The library was prepared using the immunoSEQ multiplex PCR assay. TCRdb retrieved this table from immuneACCESS and kept in-frame rearrangements only. Not all clones are present; in checked studies, unresolved V genes account for under half, and no reason is known for the remainder. This sample has 75,000 to 100,000 clones in its table, and 90% to 95% of those were observed once. Of the sample, approximately 0.24% is held by the ten largest clones.

The sample consisted of T cells isolated from PBMCs. The rearranged segments are TRBV11-2 and TRBJ2-5; TRBD2 aligns with 9 central bases. The sequence came from a human donor in good health. The CDR3 protein: CASRPVVAGGRTQYF. The DNA sequence is as follows: TGTGCCAGCAGACCAGTCGTTGCGGGAGGGAGGACCCAGTACTTC.